This T cell receptor (beta chain) originates from a study of blood T cell repertoires in COVID-19 (dated by TCRdb to 2020 to 2021). Study-wide context: Collaborator samples came from the United States, Italy and Spain and covered acute and convalescent phases of COVID-19. Samples were obtained from the ongoing ImmuneRACE study (first 160 participants) and from some 1,300 subjects provided by 6 global collaborators. Where available, HLA class I and class II types were obtained from metadata supplied by the sample provider rather than from assay-based typing. The prospective study material was composed of cDNA or gDNA derived from T cells, B-cell-depleted T cells, or PBMCs. The sample metadata nearly always contained a de-identified subject ID, COVID-19 status, age in years and sex. A freely available public database, intended as a resource for researchers studying the immune response to SARS-CoV-2, is where the repertoires were released. Deeply sampled blood TCRbeta repertoires from subjects exposed to, actively infected with, or recovered from COVID-19 were included in the dataset. Points the paper makes about the study in general: The amount of clinical and demographic metadata varied by source and participant and was provided uncurated.

Note on this clone: Its antigen remains undetermined. Per-nucleotide qualities are absent, and no much larger clonotype sits a single base away.

Collaborating institutions collected whole blood in K2EDTA tubes following their own protocols. For TCRbeta analysis, collaborator samples were shipped as frozen whole blood, as isolated PBMCs, or as DNA extracted from either sample type. TCRbeta CDR3 regions were amplified from genomic DNA using the immunoSEQ Assay, a bias-controlled multiplex PCR. In the original analysis: Nucleated cell counts per sample were estimated from amplification of reference gene primers within the assay. To quantify the absolute abundance of each unique TCRbeta CDR3 rearrangement, sequence reads were collapsed and filtered. Productive Simpson clonality was computed per sample as the square root of Simpson's diversity index over productive rearrangements. In TCRdb, the immuneACCESS table is reduced to in-frame sequences with V and J assigned. These tables do not hold every clone; where another copy was compared, an unresolved V gene accounts for under half, and the others remain unexplained. The D gene and trimming were derived from the DNA, and the V and J assignments and clone size from that table. The sample contains 99,000 or so clones, 75% to 85% of them found a single time. 9.4% of the sample belongs to the ten largest clones.

Its CDR3 holds 15 amino acids, cysteine through phenylalanine. Left in the record is the CDR3 DNA by itself, 45 bases read in frame from the first base. The germline V and J ends show losses of 4 bases and 2 bases respectively, and no gene match explains 4 bases of the junction. Sequences LGHDT (CDR1) and YNNKEL (CDR2) are obtained from the germline V gene (reference sequence). The sequence is built from TRBV3-1 (or the pseudogene TRBV3-2) and TRBJ2-7; the junction holds 11 bases that match TRBD2. The material sequenced was peripheral blood. The sequence was collected from a woman in her 70s with acute or convalescent COVID-19. The DNA sequence reads TGTGCCAGCAGCCTTGGGACTAGCGGAACCTACGAGCAGTACTTC. It translates as CASSLGTSGTYEQYF.